This T cell receptor beta chain was captured in a study of T-cell reconstitution after alpha-beta-depleted transplantation in children. This clonotype was observed a few times. Unique molecular identifiers were used to barcode this TCRbeta library. MiXCR, run by TCRdb on the PCR reads, gives a single entry per CDR3 protein. The sample has about 400,000 distinct CDR3 sequences; about a fifth are singletons. The V end lost 3 bases, the J end lost 0 bases, and 29 bases lay between the germline ends. The CDR3 extends over 21 amino acids. The specimen was PBMCs from the stem cell graft donor, collected from the stem cell graft. The chain is built from TRBV12-3 or TRBV12-4 and TRBJ1-1, with D possibly matching TRBD1 (5 bases). The clonotype comes from a human donor who donated a stem cell graft to a child with acute myeloid leukemia. The CDR3 loop reads CASSFLVFLGHLNLMNTEAFF. The CDR3 bases are TGTGCCAGCAGTTTTTTGGTTTTTCTCGGACATCTAAACCTAATGAACACTGAAGCTTTCTTT.